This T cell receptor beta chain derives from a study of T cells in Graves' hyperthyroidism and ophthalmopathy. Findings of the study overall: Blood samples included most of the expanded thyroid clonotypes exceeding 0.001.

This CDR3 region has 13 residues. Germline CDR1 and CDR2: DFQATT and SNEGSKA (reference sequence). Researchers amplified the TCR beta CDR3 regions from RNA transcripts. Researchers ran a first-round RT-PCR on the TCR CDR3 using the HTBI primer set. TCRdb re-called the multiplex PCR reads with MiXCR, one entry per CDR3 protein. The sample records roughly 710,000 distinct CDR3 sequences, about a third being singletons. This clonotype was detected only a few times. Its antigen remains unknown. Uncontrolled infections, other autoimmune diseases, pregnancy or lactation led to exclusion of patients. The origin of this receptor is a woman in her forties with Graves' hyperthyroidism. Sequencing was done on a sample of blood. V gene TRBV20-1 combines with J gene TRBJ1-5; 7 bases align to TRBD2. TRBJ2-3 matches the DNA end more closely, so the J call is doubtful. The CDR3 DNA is TGCAGTGCTAGGCGGGGGAACGCAGATACGCAGTATTTT. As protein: CSARRGNADTQYF.